This T cell receptor beta chain was captured in a study of cytomegalovirus exposure and HLA in healthy donors. Study-wide results and limits: Later work associated more than 15,000 TCR beta sequences with HLA alleles at 0.05 false discovery rate. TCR beta V segments were, for the most part, productive about 87% or about 30% of the time in an earlier analysis. Exclusion applied to some V segments, including TRBV6-2 and TRBV6-3, as they were indistinguishable.

The PCR made use of 60 Vbeta and 13 Jbeta primers. Method: immunoSEQ multiplex PCR; TCRdb's copy keeps in-frame clones and lacks some. The sample contains about 190,000 clones, 65% to 90% of which appear only once. About this clone: Its specificity is unknown.

The CDR3 length is 17 residues. Unmatched junction bases numbered 5, after V lost 0 bases and J lost 0 bases. Germline V CDR1 and CDR2: ENHRY, SYGVKD. The sample was PBMCs. V gene TRBV10-3 combines with J gene TRBJ2-7; 10 bases are shared with TRBD1. The TCR was taken from a woman in her twenties or thirties in good health and CMV-seronegative. CDR3 region: CAISESDRGLSSYEQYF. The DNA of the CDR3 is TGTGCCATCAGTGAGTCAGACAGGGGGCTGAGCTCCTACGAGCAGTACTTC.